These T cell receptor beta chains were read from a single sample in a study of CXCR3-negative and CXCR3-positive naive CD8 T cells. TCRdb reanalyzed the 5' RACE reads and collapses them to one entry per CDR3 protein, without DNA. The sample totals around 50,000 distinct CDR3 sequences; its top ten clones hold about a quarter. Sequences were obtained from memory CD8+ T cells from blood. The source is a human donor in good health. Some clones in this sample may be carry-over from other donors' samples. The CDR3 runs from the conserved cysteine through the conserved F or W. Clone size is not always given. Where it is, it says once, few, many or a class for expanded clones.

v_gene: TRBV7-9; abundance: .; j_gene: TRBJ2-7; CDR3aa: CASIGLAGVGEQYF
v_gene: TRBV20-1; abundance: .; j_gene: TRBJ2-5; CDR3aa: CSARDRLARETQYF
v_gene: TRBV20-1; abundance: medium-sized; j_gene: TRBJ1-1; CDR3aa: CSASPPGRTTEAFF
v_gene: TRBV29-1; abundance: .; j_gene: TRBJ2-1; CDR3aa: CSVERAGGASEQFF
v_gene: TRBV6-4; abundance: .; j_gene: TRBJ2-1; CDR3aa: CASSKGQTPYNEQFF
v_gene: TRBV6-2/TRBV6-3; abundance: .; j_gene: TRBJ2-7; CDR3aa: CASGRTYEQYF
v_gene: TRBV20-1; abundance: .; j_gene: TRBJ1-2; CDR3aa: CSARDPGGLDYGYTF
v_gene: TRBV4-1; abundance: .; j_gene: TRBJ2-1; CDR3aa: CASSHPLVGEQFF
v_gene: TRBV20-1; abundance: .; j_gene: TRBJ2-5; CDR3aa: CSARGLAGDTVGETQYF
v_gene: TRBV5-1; abundance: .; j_gene: TRBJ2-3; CDR3aa: CASSLAGFITDTQYF
v_gene: TRBV15; abundance: .; j_gene: TRBJ2-7; CDR3aa: CATSSNSSYEQYF
v_gene: TRBV20-1; abundance: .; j_gene: TRBJ2-7; CDR3aa: CSAGAGEAHYEQYF
v_gene: TRBV7-8; abundance: .; j_gene: TRBJ2-7; CDR3aa: CASSLARGSLYEQYF
v_gene: TRBV2; abundance: .; j_gene: TRBJ2-7; CDR3aa: CASSEDPSGAYEQYF
v_gene: TRBV4-1; abundance: .; j_gene: TRBJ2-7; CDR3aa: CASSPEMRGFDEQYF
v_gene: TRBV7-2; abundance: .; j_gene: TRBJ2-5; CDR3aa: CASSGIGGTQYF
v_gene: TRBV20-1; abundance: .; j_gene: TRBJ2-2; CDR3aa: CSARDPELSTGELFF
v_gene: TRBV4-1; abundance: .; j_gene: TRBJ1-2; CDR3aa: CASSQVRGIYGYTF
v_gene: TRBV6-5; abundance: .; j_gene: TRBJ2-3; CDR3aa: CASSKNSGGTSTDTQYF
v_gene: TRBV7-8; abundance: .; j_gene: TRBJ2-3; CDR3aa: CASSPYRGSYTDTQYF
v_gene: TRBV7-8; abundance: .; j_gene: TRBJ2-7; CDR3aa: CASSIRQGSYEQYF
v_gene: TRBV2; abundance: .; j_gene: TRBJ2-7; CDR3aa: CASTGGTSREQYF
v_gene: TRBV27; abundance: .; j_gene: TRBJ2-7; CDR3aa: CASSSGLATFYEQYF
v_gene: TRBV28; abundance: .; j_gene: TRBJ2-3; CDR3aa: CASSLRASGEDTQYF
v_gene: TRBV12-3/TRBV12-4; abundance: .; j_gene: TRBJ2-5; CDR3aa: CASSWGAETQYF
v_gene: TRBV11-2; abundance: .; j_gene: TRBJ2-7; CDR3aa: CASSRRDRVVDEQYF
v_gene: TRBV12-3/TRBV12-4; abundance: .; j_gene: TRBJ2-1; CDR3aa: CASSLLGNEQFF
v_gene: TRBV4-2; abundance: .; j_gene: TRBJ1-1; CDR3aa: CASSQEFDRGLTAFF
v_gene: TRBV7-9; abundance: .; j_gene: TRBJ1-6; CDR3aa: CASSPPGGGNSPLHF
v_gene: TRBV15; abundance: .; j_gene: TRBJ2-1; CDR3aa: CATSAGAQTYNEQFF
v_gene: TRBV27; abundance: .; j_gene: TRBJ2-7; CDR3aa: CASSFRLGLAGTFWAYEQYF
v_gene: TRBV29-1; abundance: .; j_gene: TRBJ2-2; CDR3aa: CSVGQENTGELFF
v_gene: TRBV13; abundance: .; j_gene: TRBJ2-7; CDR3aa: CASSLRASGNQAYEQYF
v_gene: TRBV29-1; abundance: .; j_gene: TRBJ1-2; CDR3aa: CSVEAAASNYGYTF
v_gene: TRBV29-1; abundance: .; j_gene: TRBJ2-3; CDR3aa: CSVIAGGRGTDTQYF
v_gene: TRBV6-5; abundance: .; j_gene: TRBJ2-2; CDR3aa: CASTRLAGGTGELFF
v_gene: TRBV3-1; abundance: .; j_gene: TRBJ2-7; CDR3aa: CASSHRWGENEQYF
v_gene: TRBV2; abundance: .; j_gene: TRBJ2-1; CDR3aa: CASSEIGPWEFGNNEQFF
v_gene: TRBV20-1; abundance: .; j_gene: TRBJ2-3; CDR3aa: CSASAASGRGSDTQYF
v_gene: TRBV25-1; abundance: .; j_gene: TRBJ2-3; CDR3aa: CASSGHTDTQYF
v_gene: TRBV25-1; abundance: .; j_gene: TRBJ2-2; CDR3aa: CANSDWDSANTGELFF
v_gene: TRBV6-4; abundance: .; j_gene: TRBJ2-3; CDR3aa: CASSPSGGTDTQYF
v_gene: TRBV7-8; abundance: .; j_gene: TRBJ2-7; CDR3aa: CASRPGENYEQYF
v_gene: TRBV6-5; abundance: .; j_gene: TRBJ1-5; CDR3aa: CASSYSRGQPQHF
v_gene: TRBV6-1; abundance: .; j_gene: TRBJ2-5; CDR3aa: CASSLSFATEETQYF
v_gene: TRBV24-1; abundance: .; j_gene: TRBJ2-5; CDR3aa: CATSDSLGDRGDQETQYF
v_gene: TRBV29-1; abundance: .; j_gene: TRBJ1-2; CDR3aa: CSVEAQGYGYTF
v_gene: TRBV4-2; abundance: .; j_gene: TRBJ2-7; CDR3aa: CASSQVRDPSYEQYF
v_gene: TRBV6-5; abundance: .; j_gene: TRBJ2-2; CDR3aa: CASSYGGEPTGELFF
v_gene: TRBV7-8; abundance: .; j_gene: TRBJ2-1; CDR3aa: CASSWVAANEQFF
v_gene: TRBV12-3/TRBV12-4; abundance: .; j_gene: TRBJ2-7; CDR3aa: CASSLVSYEQYF
v_gene: TRBV29-1; abundance: .; j_gene: TRBJ1-1; CDR3aa: CSVDWGRDTEAFF
v_gene: TRBV29-1; abundance: .; j_gene: TRBJ2-1; CDR3aa: CSVEGGIESNEQFF
v_gene: TRBV12-3/TRBV12-4; abundance: .; j_gene: TRBJ1-2; CDR3aa: CASSFDRGGYTF
v_gene: TRBV4-1; abundance: .; j_gene: TRBJ2-3; CDR3aa: CASSQEGTITDTQYF
v_gene: TRBV5-1; abundance: .; j_gene: TRBJ2-7; CDR3aa: CASSAQGPPDVGDF
v_gene: TRBV20-1; abundance: .; j_gene: TRBJ1-6; CDR3aa: CSAREAGQENSPLHF
v_gene: TRBV7-2; abundance: .; j_gene: TRBJ1-5; CDR3aa: CASSPPGFNQPQHF
v_gene: TRBV5-6; abundance: .; j_gene: TRBJ2-1; CDR3aa: CASSSSGSYNEQFF